These 22 T cell receptor beta chains share one sample of origin, sequenced in a study of cytomegalovirus exposure and HLA in healthy donors (dated by TCRdb to about 2017). Library construction relied on the immunoSEQ multiplex PCR assay. For the multiplex PCR, a mixture combining 60 forward primers for TCR Vbeta segments and 13 reverse primers for TCR Jbeta segments was used. TCRdb stores this immuneACCESS table with in-frame sequences only. Part of the clones is absent; in the studies checked, under half of the shortfall reflects unresolved V genes, and no reason is known for the rest. The sample table lists roughly 140,000 clones, approximately 80% of them with a count of one. The top ten clonotypes cover around 4.9% of the sample. Sequencing was carried out using PBMCs. The origin of the receptors is a male donor in good health and CMV-seronegative.

The J gene is TRBJ1-2, the V gene TRBV21-1; TRBD1 is the table's D call and was not checked against the DNA. TRBV21-1 counts as a pseudogene. This CDR3 region has 16 residues. CDR3 in amino acids: CASSNAGQGTRYGYTF. The CDR3 DNA reads TGTGCCAGCAGCAACGCGGGACAGGGAACCCGATATGGCTACACCTTC.

The chain carries TRBV2 and TRBJ1-4; D is ambiguous. CDR3 length: 14 amino acids. CDR1 is SNHLY and CDR2 is FYNNEI in the germline V gene. V was shortened by 10 bases and J by 4 bases, with 16 bases between the two germline ends. CDR3 sequence: CAIDKGRDNEKLFF. The CDR3 bases are TGTGCCATCGACAAAGGACGGGATAATGAAAAACTGTTTTTT.

The V gene is TRBV21-1, the J gene TRBJ1-2; the D call in the table, TRBD1, was not verified against the DNA. TRBV21-1 is a known pseudogene. This CDR3 spans 14 amino acids. CDR3 region: CASSKMNRGNGYTF. CDR3 DNA: TGTGCCAGCAGCAAGATGAACAGGGGTAATGGCTACACCTTC.

This clone was observed a few times. V and J are TRBV7-2 and TRBJ1-2, with D hard to call. CDR3 length: 12 residues. Germline lookup yields CDR1 SGHTA and CDR2 FQGNSA. V lost 2 bases to trimming and J lost 4 bases, with 5 bases between them. The CDR3, as DNA: TGTGCCAGCAGCTTACTAGGCTATGGCTACACCTTC. Its protein product is CASSLLGYGYTF.

The gene calls are TRBV27 and TRBJ2-3, with D possibly matching TRBD1 (6 bases). The CDR3 is 16 residues long. The V gene's germline CDR1 is MNHEY and CDR2 SMNVEV (reference sequence). The V and J ends lost 2 bases and 6 bases respectively, with 18 bases between them. The CDR3 is CASSLVGAVMRDTQYF. CDR3 bases: TGTGCCAGCAGTTTAGTGGGGGCTGTGATGAGGGATACGCAGTATTTT.

The chain couples TRBV29-1 to TRBJ1-2; D is possibly TRBD1 (5 bases). Trimming took off 5 bases at V and 3 bases at J, with 13 bases between the two ends. Germline V CDR1 and CDR2: SQVTM, ANQGSEA. The CDR3 is made up of 13 amino acids. The chain's CDR3 is CSVPLQGYYGYTF. CDR3 nucleotides: TGCAGCGTTCCCCTTCAGGGATACTATGGCTACACCTTC.

The chain links TRBV29-1 to TRBJ1-5; no firm D call. The V end lost 4 bases, the J end lost 2 bases, and 9 bases lay between the germline ends. Germline loops: CDR1 SQVTM, CDR2 ANQGSEA. This CDR3 is built from 13 residues. As DNA, the CDR3 is TGCAGCGTTGCGGGATCTGGCAATCAGCCCCAGCATTTT. This encodes CSVAGSGNQPQHF.

The sample holds a few counts of this clone. The chain links TRBV5-6 to TRBJ1-1, with TRBD1 matching over 8 bases. The V and J ends lost 3 bases and 0 bases, in that order; junction bases with no gene match: 10. The CDR3 extends over 17 amino acids. Germline V lookup: CDR1 SGHDT, CDR2 YYEEEE. The CDR3 reads CASSSMDRARVNTEAFF. The CDR3 DNA is TGTGCCAGCAGCTCTATGGACAGGGCAAGGGTGAACACTGAAGCTTTCTTT.

V gene TRBV11-3 combines with J gene TRBJ2-3; D gene ambiguous. Germline V gene sequence: CDR1 SGHNT, CDR2 YENEEA. Deletions cut 3 bases from V and 5 bases from J, with 9 bases between. CDR3 length equals 13 residues. The CDR3 spells CASSLVREDTQYF. CDR3 nucleotides: TGTGCCAGCAGCTTGGTACGAGAAGATACGCAGTATTTT.

The chain recombines TRBV19 with TRBJ2-1; 7 bases match TRBD2. This CDR3 spans 15 amino acids. Germline V lookup: CDR1 LNHDA, CDR2 SQIVND (reference sequence). The V gene end was trimmed by 7 bases and the J gene end by 3 bases; junction bases not matched to a gene: 9. CDR3: CASKTSPLNYNEQFF. In nucleotides, the CDR3 is TGTGCCAGTAAGACTAGCCCACTAAACTACAATGAGCAGTTCTTC.

The gene calls are TRBV7-2 and TRBJ2-7; TRBD1 might be the D (5 bases). V was cut by 3 bases and J by 5 bases, with 8 bases left in between. CDR1 is SGHTA, CDR2 FQGNSA, per germline. The CDR3 covers 12 residues. Written as DNA, the CDR3 is TGTGCCAGCAGCTTCGACAGTCACGAGCAGTACTTC. It codes for CASSFDSHEQYF.

J is TRBJ2-7 and V is TRBV4-3, with D maybe TRBD1 (5 bases). The V and J ends lost 6 bases and 0 bases respectively, with 15 bases between them. Germline CDR1 reads LGHNA; CDR2 reads YSLEER. The CDR3 is 15 amino acids. The CDR3 protein is CASSLTEDISYEQYF. CDR3 bases: TGCGCCAGCAGTCTCACCGAGGACATCTCCTACGAGCAGTACTTC.

The chain uses TRBV30 and TRBJ2-1, with D uncertain. The CDR3 length is 11 residues. From germline, CDR1 is GTSNPN and CDR2 SVGIG (reference sequence). The V gene lost 1 base and the J gene lost 9 bases, with 7 bases spanning the gap. This CDR3 is CAWSALIEQFF. The CDR3 region has the DNA TGTGCCTGGAGTGCCCTAATTGAGCAGTTCTTC.

The chain recombines TRBV28 with TRBJ1-5, with 9 bases lining up with TRBD1. This CDR3 spans 18 amino acids. J gave up 0 bases and V 2 bases, and 8 bases lay outside the gene matches. The germline V gene encodes CDR1 MDHEN and CDR2 SYDVKM. The CDR3: CASSLGGQGSYSNQPQHF. The CDR3 DNA reads TGTGCCAGCAGTTTAGGGGGACAGGGCTCTTATAGCAATCAGCCCCAGCATTTT.

The rearrangement links TRBV27 to TRBJ2-7; tentative D call: TRBD1 (6 bases). V lost 5 bases and J 0 bases, leaving 11 bases between the germline ends. The CDR3 length is 14 residues. The germline V gene has CDR1 MNHEY and CDR2 SMNVEV (reference sequence). As DNA, the CDR3 is TGTGCCAGCAGTAGAGGGACAAACTCCTACGAGCAGTACTTC. It specifies CASSRGTNSYEQYF.

A note on this clone: One end of the junction is discordant with germline, which a read error may explain. This sequence joins TRBV6-1 and TRBJ1-4; TRBD1 is a possible D gene (6 bases). Germline V CDR1 and CDR2: MNHNS, SASEGT. This CDR3 is 14 amino acids long. CDR3 sequence reads: CASSLDRTDEKLFF. In nucleotides, the CDR3 is TGTGCCAGCAGCCTGGACAGAACTGATGAAAAACTGTTTTTT.

This clone showed up just once. The gene calls are TRBV5-1 and TRBJ2-3; 12 bases fit TRBD2. With 0 bases clipped from V and 3 bases from J, the junction kept 5 bases outside the gene matches. CDR1 and CDR2 from the germline V gene are SGHRS and YFSETQ. CDR3 length: 17 amino acids. CDR3 amino acids: CASSLALAGGNTDTQYF. CDR3 sequence (DNA): TGCGCCAGCAGCTTGGCTCTAGCGGGGGGGAATACAGATACGCAGTATTTT.

V and J are TRBV6-1 and TRBJ1-1, with 7 bases that match TRBD1. Trimming removed 4 bases from V and 3 bases from J; junction bases left unmatched: 2. Germline-derived CDR1 and CDR2 are MNHNS and SASEGT. This CDR3 has 13 residues. The CDR3 loop is CASSGQGHTEAFF. CDR3 DNA: TGTGCCAGCAGTGGACAGGGTCACACTGAAGCTTTCTTT.

The CDR3 here is CASSVEEGTQYF. As DNA, the CDR3 is TGTGCCAGCAGTGTGGAGGAGGGGACCCAGTACTTC. The V gene is TRBV2, the J gene TRBJ2-5, with D possibly being TRBD2 (6 bases). Trimming shortened V by 4 bases and J by 7 bases, and 10 bases separated the two germline ends. CDR3 length: 12 residues. Germline V gives CDR1 SNHLY, CDR2 FYNNEI.

Only a few counts were recorded for this clone. The same CDR3 also results from other DNA sequences found in this sample. The V call is TRBV20-1, the J call TRBJ1-2, with D perhaps matching TRBD1 (6 bases). The CDR3 length is 11 residues. With 6 bases removed from V and 4 bases from J, the gap between germline ends came to 9 bases. CDR1 is DFQATT and CDR2 is SNEGSKA in the germline V gene (reference sequence). CDR3 in DNA: TGCAGTGCCGAGACAGGCTATGGCTACACCTTC. Residues: CSAETGYGYTF.

The CDR3 is CASSWEPGPSQENGYTF. CDR3 sequence (DNA): TGTGCCAGCAGCTGGGAGCCGGGCCCCTCCCAGGAGAATGGCTACACCTTC. The chain combines TRBV7-2 with TRBJ1-2; D is uncertain. CDR3 length: 17 residues. Trimming shortened V by 4 bases and J by 6 bases, and 24 bases separated the two germline ends. Germline CDR1 and CDR2: SGHTA and FQGNSA.

The V call is TRBV7-2, the J call TRBJ1-1; the D gene is possibly TRBD1 (6 bases). The CDR3 has 14 residues. Germline CDR1 is SGHTA and CDR2 is FQGNSA. The V end lost 5 bases, the J end lost 5 bases, and 15 bases lay between the germline ends. The CDR3 coding sequence is TGTGCCAGCAGCCAACTAACAGGGTTTACTGAAGCTTTCTTT. Its translation is CASSQLTGFTEAFF.